This section outlines one TCR beta chain sequence together with its context. The ends were cut back, 6 bases at V and 1 base at J, with 18 bases in the middle. This CDR3 has 16 amino acids. Germline V gene data show CDR1 as MNHEY and CDR2 as SMNVEV (reference sequence). The sample's time point: peripheral blood 6 weeks after treatment start. Sample numbers ranged from 1 to 8 per patient, encompassing pretreatment and on-treatment collections. The data stem from a study of PD-L1 blockade in urothelial cancer. Produced via immunoSEQ multiplex PCR; TCRdb's table is partial and in-frame only. Seen here are just over 35,000 clones, 84% observed once, and the top ten hold more than 9%.

This TCR derives from a man between 40 and 49 years old with urothelial cancer. This sample comprised PBMCs, obtained around atezolizumab (anti-PD-L1) treatment. The V gene is TRBV27, the J gene TRBJ1-1, with D maybe TRBD1 (5 bases). CDR3 DNA sequence: TGTGCCAGCAGCCAAAGGTCCGGGCAGGGGAACACTGAAGCTTTCTTT. Translating it yields CASSQRSGQGNTEAFF.